This T cell receptor beta chain was captured in a study of control samples from healthy donors and cancer patients. Sequencing used immunoSEQ multiplex PCR; TCRdb keeps in-frame clones, though not all of them. The profile covers 100,000 to 150,000 clones, with 80% to 95% appearing a single time and just under 0.6% taken by the ten largest. The CDR3 extends over 20 amino acids. Between the trimmed V and J ends, which lost 0 bases and 0 bases, there was a span of 20 bases. The V call is TRBV6-7, the J call TRBJ1-4; D uncertain. Being an ORF, TRBV6-7 has a function that is uncertain. Specimen: PBMCs. This TCR was recovered from a man older than 75 with head and neck cancer. CDR3 in DNA: TGTGCCAGCAGTTACTCGCGGGTGAAAGGATTGTCGACAACTAATGAAAAACTGTTTTTT. It encodes CASSYSRVKGLSTTNEKLFF.